The present TCR beta chain was sequenced within a study of post-analysis software for immune sequencing data. A note on this clonotype: Its antigen is undetermined.

Unique molecular identifiers were carried by the TCR beta cDNA libraries. A single record per CDR3 protein comes from TCRdb applying MiXCR to the PCR reads. The sample lists 650,000 to 900,000 distinct CDR3 sequences, 46% occurring once. Findings and caveats of the study: Compared with controls, patients had more of roughly five TRBV segments, including TRBV5-6, TRBV5-1 and TRBV20-1.

This CDR3 is built from 14 residues. Deletions cut 3 bases from V and 1 base from J, with 9 bases between. The germline V gene has CDR1 MNHEY and CDR2 SMNVEV (reference sequence). This chain links TRBV27 with TRBJ1-1; D uncertain. This receptor was obtained from a girl aged 10 to 17 with multiple sclerosis. Sequencing was carried out using blood. The CDR3 protein is CASSFGQKNTEAFF. The CDR3 DNA sequence: TGTGCCAGCAGTTTTGGTCAGAAGAACACTGAAGCTTTCTTT.